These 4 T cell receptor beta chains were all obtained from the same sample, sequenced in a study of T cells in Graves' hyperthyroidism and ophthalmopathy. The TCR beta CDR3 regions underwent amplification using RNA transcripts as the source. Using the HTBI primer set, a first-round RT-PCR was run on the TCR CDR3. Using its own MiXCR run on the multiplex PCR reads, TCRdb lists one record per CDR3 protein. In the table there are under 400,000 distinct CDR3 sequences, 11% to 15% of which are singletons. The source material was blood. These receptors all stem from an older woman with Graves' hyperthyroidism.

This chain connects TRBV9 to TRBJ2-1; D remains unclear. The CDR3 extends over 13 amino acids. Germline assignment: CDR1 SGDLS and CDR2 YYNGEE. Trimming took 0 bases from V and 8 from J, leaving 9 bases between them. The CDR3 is CASSVGTSDEQFF. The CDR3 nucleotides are TGTGCCAGCAGCGTAGGAACCAGCGATGAGCAGTTCTTC.

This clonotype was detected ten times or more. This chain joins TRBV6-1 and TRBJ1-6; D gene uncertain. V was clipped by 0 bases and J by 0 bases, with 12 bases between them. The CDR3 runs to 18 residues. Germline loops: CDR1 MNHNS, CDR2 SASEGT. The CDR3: CASSEAHGAYSYNSPLHF. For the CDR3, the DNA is TGTGCCAGCAGTGAAGCGCATGGCGCATACTCCTATAATTCACCCCTCCACTTT.

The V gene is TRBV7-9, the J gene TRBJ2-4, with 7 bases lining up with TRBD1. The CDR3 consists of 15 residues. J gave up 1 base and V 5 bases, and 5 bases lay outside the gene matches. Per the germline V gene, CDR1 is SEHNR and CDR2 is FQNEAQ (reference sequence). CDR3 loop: CASSKDRAAKNIQYF. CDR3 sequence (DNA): TGTGCCAGCAGCAAAGACAGGGCGGCCAAAAACATTCAGTACTTC.

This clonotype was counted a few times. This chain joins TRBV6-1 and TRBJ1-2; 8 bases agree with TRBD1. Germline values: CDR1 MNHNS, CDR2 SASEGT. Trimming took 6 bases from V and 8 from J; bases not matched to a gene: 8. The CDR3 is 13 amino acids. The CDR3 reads CASRSTGELGYTF. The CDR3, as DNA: TGTGCCAGCAGGTCGACAGGGGAGTTGGGCTACACCTTC.